The 9 T cell receptor beta chains below were found in one sample sequenced in a study of cytomegalovirus exposure and HLA in healthy donors. With 60 Vbeta and 13 Jbeta primers, the PCR was carried out. Assay: immunoSEQ multiplex PCR; the TCRdb copy retains only in-frame clones and omits some. The repertoire holds some 120,000 clones, with 80% to 90% as singletons. Material: PBMCs. The origin of the receptors is a male donor in good health and CMV-seropositive.

The genes are TRBV5-1 and TRBJ2-7; 7 bases line up with TRBD1. J was trimmed by 1 base and V by 7 bases; bases with no gene match: 2. This CDR3 contains 12 residues. Germline V gene lookup returns CDR1 SGHRS and CDR2 YFSETQ. CDR3 sequence (DNA): TGCGCCAGCCGACAGGGATCCTACGAGCAGTACTTC. Translation gives CASRQGSYEQYF.

V and J are TRBV7-8 and TRBJ2-3, with 8 nucleotides matching TRBD2. Germline V gene data show CDR1 as SGHVS and CDR2 as FQNEAQ. V dropped 1 base and J dropped 0; count of bases not matched to a gene: 12. The CDR3 length is 19 residues. The CDR3 nucleotides are TGTGCCAGCAGCTTAGGAGTACGTGCTGGCGGGAGGAGCACAGATACGCAGTATTTT. This codes for CASSLGVRAGGRSTDTQYF.

This clone appeared a few times. The chain employs TRBV5-6 and TRBJ2-5, with TRBD1 identical over 8 bases. V dropped 5 bases and J dropped 5; count of bases not matched to a gene: 5. The CDR3 covers 13 residues. Germline values: CDR1 SGHDT, CDR2 YYEEEE. The CDR3 nucleotides are TGTGCCAGCAGACCCGGACAGGGCGAGACCCAGTACTTC. It translates to CASRPGQGETQYF.

The V call is TRBV18, the J call TRBJ2-3; a weak D match, TRBD2 (6 bases). The CDR3 extends over 15 amino acids. V dropped 4 bases and J dropped 5 bases, with 16 bases sitting between them. The germline CDR1 and CDR2 sequences are KGHSH and LQKENI. The CDR3, as DNA: TGTGCCAGCTCACTTACTAGCTCAGGCCAAGATACGCAGTATTTT. Translation gives CASSLTSSGQDTQYF.

The chain links TRBV10-3 to TRBJ2-2, with TRBD2 matching over 10 bases. Germline V gene data show CDR1 as ENHRY and CDR2 as SYGVKD. J gave up 2 bases and V 3 bases, and 0 bases lay outside the gene matches. This CDR3 spans 15 amino acids. The CDR3 DNA reads as TGTGCCATCAGTGAACTAGCGGGAAACACCGGGGAGCTGTTTTTT. Translated, it gives CAISELAGNTGELFF.

The V gene is TRBV7-9, the J gene TRBJ2-1; D not resolved. V lost 3 bases, J lost 7 bases, and 13 bases lay in between. This CDR3 has 14 amino acids. Germline values: CDR1 SEHNR, CDR2 FQNEAQ (reference sequence). This chain's CDR3 is CASSFLETLNEQFF. The CDR3 region has the DNA TGTGCCAGCAGCTTCCTAGAGACTTTAAATGAGCAGTTCTTC.

This clone was recorded a few times. The chain joins TRBV9 to TRBJ2-3; D possibly corresponds to TRBD1 (5 bases). CDR3 length: 16 amino acids. The V gene's germline CDR1 is SGDLS and CDR2 YYNGEE. V lost 4 bases to trimming and J lost 0 bases, with 15 bases between them. This chain's CDR3 is CASSPRTFSSTDTQYF. CDR3 DNA: TGTGCCAGCAGCCCCAGGACATTTTCAAGCACAGATACGCAGTATTTT.

The chain links TRBV19 to TRBJ2-7; tentatively, D is TRBD2 (5 bases). This CDR3 comprises 15 residues. From germline, CDR1 is LNHDA and CDR2 SQIVND (reference sequence). V lost 9 bases, J lost 0 bases, and 18 bases lay in between. The CDR3 nucleotides are TGTGCCAGCTCGAAGTCCGAGGAGGTCTCCTACGAGCAGTACTTC. Its translation is CASSKSEEVSYEQYF.

The chain has TRBV5-1 and TRBJ2-1; 14 bases agree with TRBD2. Germline V gene lookup returns CDR1 SGHRS and CDR2 YFSETQ. The CDR3 covers 15 residues. Germline trimming cut 5 bases from V and 7 bases from J; bases unmatched to any gene: 5. CDR3 nucleotide sequence: TGCGCCAGCAGGGCCGGGACTAGCGGGGGAAATGAGCAGTTCTTC. The encoded protein is CASRAGTSGGNEQFF.